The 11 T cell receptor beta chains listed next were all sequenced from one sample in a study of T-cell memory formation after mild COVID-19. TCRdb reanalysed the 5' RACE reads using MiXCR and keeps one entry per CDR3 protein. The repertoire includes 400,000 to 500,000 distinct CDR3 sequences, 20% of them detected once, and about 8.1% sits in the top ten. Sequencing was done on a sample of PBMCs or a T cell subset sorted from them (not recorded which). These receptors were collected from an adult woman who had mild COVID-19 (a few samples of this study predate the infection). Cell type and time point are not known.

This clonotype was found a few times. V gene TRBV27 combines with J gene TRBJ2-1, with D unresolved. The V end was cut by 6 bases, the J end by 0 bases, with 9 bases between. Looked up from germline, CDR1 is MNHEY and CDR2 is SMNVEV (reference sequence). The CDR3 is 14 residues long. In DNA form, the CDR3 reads TGTGCCAGCAGCCCGGAGAGCTCCTACAATGAGCAGTTCTTC. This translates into CASSPESSYNEQFF.

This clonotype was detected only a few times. In DNA form, the CDR3 reads TGTGCCAGCTCACCGGGACTAGCGGGAGCGGGGAAAAACATTCAGTACTTC. Translation gives CASSPGLAGAGKNIQYF. The chain combines TRBV18 with TRBJ2-4, with 14 bases identical to TRBD2. V was pared by 3 bases and J by 4 bases, with 5 bases of the junction left unmatched. Per germline, CDR1 KGHSH and CDR2 LQKENI. This CDR3 contains 17 residues.

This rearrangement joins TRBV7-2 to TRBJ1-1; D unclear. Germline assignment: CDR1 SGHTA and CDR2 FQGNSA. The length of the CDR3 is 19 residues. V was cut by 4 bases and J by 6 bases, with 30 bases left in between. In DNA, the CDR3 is TGTGCCAGCAGCTGGCCCCCCCTTCTGAAGGAACCTTCCCCGTCTGAAGCTTTCTTT. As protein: CASSWPPLLKEPSPSEAFF.

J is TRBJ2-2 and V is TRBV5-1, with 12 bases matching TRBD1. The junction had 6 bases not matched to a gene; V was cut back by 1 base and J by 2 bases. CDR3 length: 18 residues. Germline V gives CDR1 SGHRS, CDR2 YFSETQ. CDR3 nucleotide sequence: TGCGCCAGCAGCTTGTTTCTCGGGACAGGGGGCAACACCGGGGAGCTGTTTTTT. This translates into CASSLFLGTGGNTGELFF.

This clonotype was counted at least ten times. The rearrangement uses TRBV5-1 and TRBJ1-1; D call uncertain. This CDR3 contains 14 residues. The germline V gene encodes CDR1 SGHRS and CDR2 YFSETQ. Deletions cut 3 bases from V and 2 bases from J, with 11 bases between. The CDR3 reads CASSYSEVNTEAFF. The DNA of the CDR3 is TGCGCCAGCAGCTATTCAGAGGTTAACACTGAAGCTTTCTTT.

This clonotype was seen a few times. CDR3 DNA sequence: TGTGCCAGCAGTGCGCTACTAGCGGGGGGGGCGGAGCAGTTCTTC. Translated: CASSALLAGGAEQFF. The chain joins TRBV2 to TRBJ2-1, with TRBD2 matching over 13 bases. V shed 4 bases, J shed 10 bases, and the junction held 7 bases outside the gene matches. CDR3 length: 15 residues. CDR1 is SNHLY and CDR2 is FYNNEI in the germline V gene.

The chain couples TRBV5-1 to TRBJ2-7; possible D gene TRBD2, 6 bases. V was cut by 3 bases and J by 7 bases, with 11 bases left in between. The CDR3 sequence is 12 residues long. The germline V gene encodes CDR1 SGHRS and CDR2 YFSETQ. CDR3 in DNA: TGCGCCAGCAGCTCTCCGGCGGGGGAGCAGTACTTC. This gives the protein CASSSPAGEQYF.

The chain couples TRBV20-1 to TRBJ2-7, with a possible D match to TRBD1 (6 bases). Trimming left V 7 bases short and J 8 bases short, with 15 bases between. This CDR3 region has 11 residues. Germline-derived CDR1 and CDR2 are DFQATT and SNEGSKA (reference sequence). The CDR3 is CSVQGYGQQYF. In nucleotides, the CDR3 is TGCAGTGTACAGGGCTACGGGCAGCAGTACTTC.

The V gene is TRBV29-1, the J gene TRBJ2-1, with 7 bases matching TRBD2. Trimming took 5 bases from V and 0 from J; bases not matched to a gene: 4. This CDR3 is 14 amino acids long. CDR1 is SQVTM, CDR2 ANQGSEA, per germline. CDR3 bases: TGCAGCGTTCTAGCGGAGAGCTCCTACAATGAGCAGTTCTTC. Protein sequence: CSVLAESSYNEQFF.

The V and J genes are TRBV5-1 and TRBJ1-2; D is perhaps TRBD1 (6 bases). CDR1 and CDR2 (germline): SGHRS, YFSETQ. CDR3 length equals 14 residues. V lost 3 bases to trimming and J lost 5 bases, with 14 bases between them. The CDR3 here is CASSSGDPVYGYTF. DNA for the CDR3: TGCGCCAGCAGCTCAGGGGATCCGGTATATGGCTACACCTTC.

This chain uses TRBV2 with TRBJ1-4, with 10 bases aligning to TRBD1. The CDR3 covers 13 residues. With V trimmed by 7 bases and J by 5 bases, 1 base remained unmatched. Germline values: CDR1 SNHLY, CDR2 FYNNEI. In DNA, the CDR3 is TGTGCCAGCACGGGACAGGGGAATGAAAAACTGTTTTTT. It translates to CASTGQGNEKLFF.